The clone carrying this T cell receptor beta chain occurred once. Its antigen remains unknown. Possible read error: a much larger clone is one base away. The sample comes from a study of shared clonotypes between healthy human individuals. Splitting of CD4+ cells produced CD45RA+ naive and CD45RA-negative memory subsets. The ends were cut back, 1 base at V and 6 bases at J, with 16 bases in the middle. The CDR3 consists of 15 residues. Per germline, CDR1 LNHNV and CDR2 YYDKDF (reference sequence). Sorted-subset replicate PCR reactions contained 200 ng DNA, corresponding to roughly 29,000 T cell genomes. Assay used: immunoSEQ multiplex PCR; TCRdb lists only in-frame clones, some missing. The sample yields some 2.1 million clones, roughly 94% seen once. Whole-study findings and limits: The four-donor shared clonotypes exceeded non-shared clonotypes in generation probability, with non-shared ones scoring lower.

The material sequenced was naive CD4+ T cells sorted from blood. Subset specified: CD45RA+ positively selected. This TCR derives from a man aged 18 to 29 in good health. The rearrangement joins TRBV15 to TRBJ2-7, with TRBD2 as a possible D gene (5 bases). The DNA of the CDR3 is TGTGCCACCAGCAGAGTCGACGGGGTCGCAGGCGAGCAGTACTTC. It yields the protein CATSRVDGVAGEQYF.